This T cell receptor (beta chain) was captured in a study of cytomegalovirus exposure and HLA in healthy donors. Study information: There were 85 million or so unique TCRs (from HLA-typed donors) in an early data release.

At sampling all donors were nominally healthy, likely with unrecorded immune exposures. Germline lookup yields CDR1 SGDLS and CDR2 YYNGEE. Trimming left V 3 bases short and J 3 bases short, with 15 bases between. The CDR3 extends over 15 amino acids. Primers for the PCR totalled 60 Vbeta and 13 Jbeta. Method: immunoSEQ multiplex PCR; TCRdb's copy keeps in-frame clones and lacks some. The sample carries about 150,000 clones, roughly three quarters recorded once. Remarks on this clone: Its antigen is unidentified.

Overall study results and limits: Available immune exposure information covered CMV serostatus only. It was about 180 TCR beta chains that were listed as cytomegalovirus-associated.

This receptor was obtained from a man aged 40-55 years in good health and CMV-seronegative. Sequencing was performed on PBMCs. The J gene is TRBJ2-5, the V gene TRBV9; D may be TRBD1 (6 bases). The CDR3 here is CASSDSRDIEETQYF. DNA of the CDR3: TGTGCCAGCAGCGACTCCCGGGACATCGAAGAGACCCAGTACTTC.